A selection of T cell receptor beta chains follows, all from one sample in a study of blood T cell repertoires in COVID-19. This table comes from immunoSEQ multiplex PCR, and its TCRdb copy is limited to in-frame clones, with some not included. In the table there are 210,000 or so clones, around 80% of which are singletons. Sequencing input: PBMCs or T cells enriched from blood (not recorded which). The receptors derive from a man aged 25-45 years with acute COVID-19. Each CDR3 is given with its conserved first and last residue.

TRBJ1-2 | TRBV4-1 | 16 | CASSQYYRGSNYGYTF
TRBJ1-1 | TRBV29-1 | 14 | CSAHTGTLDTEAFF
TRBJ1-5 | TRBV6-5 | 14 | CASMRGGVNQPQHF
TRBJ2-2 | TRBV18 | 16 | CASSLMTAKNTGELFF
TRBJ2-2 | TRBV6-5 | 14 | CASSYSTGAGELFF
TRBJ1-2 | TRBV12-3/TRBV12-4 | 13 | CASGEDGNYGYTF
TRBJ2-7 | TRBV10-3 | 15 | CAIRGGGSDSYEQYF
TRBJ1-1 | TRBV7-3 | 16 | CASSLREAGTNTEAFF
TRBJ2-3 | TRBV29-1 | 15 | CSVRDRGIETDTQYF
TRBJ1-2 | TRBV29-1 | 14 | CSVTVTGGSYGYTF
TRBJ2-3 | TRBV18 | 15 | CASSPKSGGTDTQYF
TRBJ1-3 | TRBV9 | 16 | CASSGETGNSGNTIYF
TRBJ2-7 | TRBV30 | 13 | CAWSAVFFGEQYF
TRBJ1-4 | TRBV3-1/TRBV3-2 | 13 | CASTRGTNEKLFF
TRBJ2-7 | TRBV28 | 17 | CASSRITGGLLLSEQYF
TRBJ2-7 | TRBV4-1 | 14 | CASSQGPSSYEQYF
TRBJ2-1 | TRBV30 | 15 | CAWSGLAGEAQAQFF
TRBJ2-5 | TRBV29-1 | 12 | CSFRTGQETQYF
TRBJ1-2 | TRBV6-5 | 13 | CASSYSDRDGYTF
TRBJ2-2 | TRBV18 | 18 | CASSPIIRQGAHTGELFF
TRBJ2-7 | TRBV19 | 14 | CASSIVGQGSEQYF
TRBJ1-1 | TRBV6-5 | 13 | CASSPPGYTEAFF
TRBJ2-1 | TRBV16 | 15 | CASSLETGLWGEQFF
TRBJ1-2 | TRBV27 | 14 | CASSPIQGIYGYTF
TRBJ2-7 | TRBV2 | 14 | CASSVQEGTYEQYF
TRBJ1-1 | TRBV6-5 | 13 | CASSYAGSTEAFF
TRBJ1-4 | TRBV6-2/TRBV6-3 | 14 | CASSPIVANEKLFF
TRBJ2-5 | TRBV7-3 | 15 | CASSWTGGALETQYF
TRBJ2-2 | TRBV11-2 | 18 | CASSLLRTGGINTGELFF
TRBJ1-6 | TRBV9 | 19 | CASSVMLPRGHGYNSPLHF
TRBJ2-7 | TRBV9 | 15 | CASSVRQASSYEQYF
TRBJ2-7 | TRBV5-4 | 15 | CASSFWTGKSYEQYF
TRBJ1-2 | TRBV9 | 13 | CASSVVEGVGYTF
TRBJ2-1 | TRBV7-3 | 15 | CASSLGGASYNEQFF
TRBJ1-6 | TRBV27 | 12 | CASSSGNSPLHF
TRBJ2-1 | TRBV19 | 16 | CASSNAGDRGNNEQFF
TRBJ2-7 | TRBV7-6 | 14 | CASSLGFGTYEQYF
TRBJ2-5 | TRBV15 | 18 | CATSTQRTGGTPRETQYF
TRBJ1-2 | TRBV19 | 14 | CASSRDRDLYGYTF
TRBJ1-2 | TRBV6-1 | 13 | CASSEGQRNGYTF
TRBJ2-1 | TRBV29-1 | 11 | CSVVQVYEQFF
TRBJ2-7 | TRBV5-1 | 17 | CASSSPSVGQFSYEQYF
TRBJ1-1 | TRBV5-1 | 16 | CASSLALGQGAPEAFF